The rows below give T cell receptor beta chains drawn from one sample of a study of cytomegalovirus exposure and HLA in healthy donors. Here immunoSEQ multiplex PCR was the method, and the copy in TCRdb shows in-frame clones only, minus some. In the table there are 190,000 or so clones, more than 75% of which are singletons. Sequencing input: PBMCs. These receptors came from a male donor in good health and CMV-seropositive. CDR3s include the opening cysteine and the closing phenylalanine or tryptophan. A D gene is named only where the DNA matches it firmly. The size field is filled for only some rows; it gives once, few, many or a size class.

clone_size | j_call | v_call | d_call | cdr3_nt | cdr3_aa
. | TRBJ2-1 | TRBV28 | . | TGTGCCAGCAGTTTAGACAGGAAACAGTTCTTC | CASSLDRKQFF
. | TRBJ1-2 | TRBV18 | TRBD1 | TGTGCCAGCTCACCAAGGGGACAGGGCGCCGGGGTCTATGGCTACACCTTC | CASSPRGQGAGVYGYTF
. | TRBJ2-7 | TRBV7-8 | . | TGTGCCAGCAGCTTAGCAAAGGCAGGGCGAACTTACGAGCAGTACTTC | CASSLAKAGRTYEQYF
. | TRBJ2-2 | TRBV5-1 | TRBD2 | TGCGCCAGCAGCTTGGTAGCGGGGTCCACCGGGGAGCTGTTTTTT | CASSLVAGSTGELFF
. | TRBJ1-2 | TRBV7-8 | . | TGTGCCAGCAGCTCTGGACAGATTTTAAACTATGGCTACACCTTC | CASSSGQILNYGYTF
. | TRBJ1-4 | TRBV5-5 | TRBD1 | TGTGCCAGCAGCTGGGAACGGGACAGTAATGAAAAACTGTTTTTT | CASSWERDSNEKLFF
. | TRBJ2-7 | TRBV19 | . | TGTGCCACCTCGAGCAGGGGTCCCTCCTACGAGCAGTACTTC | CATSSRGPSYEQYF
. | TRBJ2-7 | TRBV25-1 | TRBD2 | TGTGCCAGCAGTGAGACTAGCGGGCTGAGCTCCTACGAGCAGTACTTC | CASSETSGLSSYEQYF
. | TRBJ2-1 | TRBV19 | . | TGTGCCAGTAACCCCCGAGCGAGAGAACGGTTGAATGAGCAGTTCTTC | CASNPRARERLNEQFF
. | TRBJ1-5 | TRBV30 | . | TGTGCCTGGAGTCGCAGGGGCGACCAGCCCCAGCATTTT | CAWSRRGDQPQHF
. | TRBJ1-5 | TRBV10-3 | . | TGTGCCATCAGGACAGGAGATCAGCCCCAGCATTTT | CAIRTGDQPQHF
. | TRBJ2-3 | TRBV5-1 | TRBD2 | TGCGCCAGCGGTCCGGGACTAGCGGGAGTCACAGATACGCAGTATTTT | CASGPGLAGVTDTQYF
. | TRBJ1-5 | TRBV5-6 | . | TGTGCCAGCAGCCAAGGACAAGGCCAGCCCCAGCATTTT | CASSQGQGQPQHF
. | TRBJ2-7 | TRBV25-1 | . | TGTGCCAGCGCCGGGGGAGACCGGGGGGAGCAGTACTTC | CASAGGDRGEQYF
. | TRBJ2-1 | TRBV20-1 | . | TGCAGGTTACAGGGCAATGAGCAGTTCTTC | CRLQGNEQFF
. | TRBJ2-7 | TRBV11-2 | TRBD2 | TGTGCCAGCAGCCTCTTCGGGGGGGCGGCCGCCGAGCAGTACTTC | CASSLFGGAAAEQYF
. | TRBJ2-5 | TRBV7-9 | TRBD1 | TGTGCCAGCAGCTCGAAGAAGGTTCTGACAGGGAAGGTCGAGACCCAGTACTTC | CASSSKKVLTGKVETQYF
few | TRBJ1-3 | TRBV5-1 | TRBD1 | TGCGCCAGCAGCTTGGTGGACAGGTCCAATCCTTTTACCCCAAGCTCTGGAAACACCATATATTTT | CASSLVDRSNPFTPSSGNTIYF
. | TRBJ1-3 | TRBV27 | . | TGTGCCAGCAGGCAATACAGGGAATCTGGAAACACCATATATTTT | CASRQYRESGNTIYF
. | TRBJ1-2 | TRBV4-2 | . | TGTGCCAGCAGCCAAGAGGGCGTACAGACCTATGGCTACACCTTC | CASSQEGVQTYGYTF
. | TRBJ2-2 | TRBV7-9 | TRBD2 | TGTGCCAGCAGCGCCGGGACTAGCGGGACGGGGACCGGGGAGCTGTTTTTT | CASSAGTSGTGTGELFF
few | TRBJ2-1 | TRBV6-1 | . | TGTGCCAGCAGGTGGGGCGGCACGACTAATGAGCAGTTCTTC | CASRWGGTTNEQFF
. | TRBJ1-5 | TRBV19 | TRBD1 | TGTGCCACCAGGGGGACCGGGACAGTGAATCAGCCCCAGCATTTT | CATRGTGTVNQPQHF
. | TRBJ2-5 | TRBV7-2 | . | TGTGCCAGCAGCTTGTCCGCCCAGGAGACCCAGTACTTC | CASSLSAQETQYF
. | TRBJ1-2 | TRBV5-1 | . | TGCGCCAGCAGCTTGGGACGGGGACTCTATGGCTACACCTTC | CASSLGRGLYGYTF
. | TRBJ1-5 | TRBV6-6 | . | TGTGCCAGCAGTTCCTCCAGTAATCAGCCCCAGCATTTT | CASSSSSNQPQHF
few | TRBJ2-2 | TRBV7-3 | . | TGTGCCAGCAGCCGTATGGGGCTTCGATCGAACACCGGGGAGCTGTTTTTT | CASSRMGLRSNTGELFF
. | TRBJ2-5 | TRBV27 | TRBD2 | TGTGCCAGCAGTCTCGGGACTAGCGGAGAGACCCAGTACTTC | CASSLGTSGETQYF
. | TRBJ1-4 | TRBV18 | . | TGTGCCAGCTCGAGAGCAACTAATGAAAAACTGTTTTTT | CASSRATNEKLFF
. | TRBJ1-2 | TRBV4-2 | . | TGTGCCAGCAGCCAAGGGTCTTCAGGCTATGGCTACACCTTC | CASSQGSSGYGYTF
. | TRBJ2-3 | TRBV5-1 | . | TGCGCCAGCAGTCTTCAAGATGTAGTGGCAGATACGCAGTATTTT | CASSLQDVVADTQYF
. | TRBJ2-5 | TRBV5-8 | TRBD1 | TGTGCCAGCAGCCCTTATGGACAGGGGGCGGGAGAGACCCAGTACTTC | CASSPYGQGAGETQYF
. | TRBJ1-6 | TRBV5-4 | TRBD1 | TGTGCCAGCAGTTTACCACGGGACAGGGGGCATTCACCCCTCCACTTT | CASSLPRDRGHSPLHF
few | TRBJ1-1 | TRBV6-5 | . | TGTGCCAGCGGAGTGAACACTGAAGCTTTCTTT | CASGVNTEAFF
few | TRBJ2-1 | TRBV7-3 | TRBD2 | TGTGCCAGCAGCTTTCAGTGGGGGGAGGGAAACAATGAGCAGTTCTTC | CASSFQWGEGNNEQFF
. | TRBJ1-1 | TRBV7-9 | . | TGTGCCAGCAGCCAAGGACAGTCGGTGGCTTTCTTT | CASSQGQSVAFF
. | TRBJ2-7 | TRBV2 | . | TGTGCCAGCAAGGGTGGGACACCCCGCTACGAGCAGTACTTC | CASKGGTPRYEQYF
. | TRBJ1-6 | TRBV7-2 | . | TGTGCCAGCAGCTTAGGGGGGGATAATTCACCCCTCCACTTT | CASSLGGDNSPLHF
. | TRBJ1-5 | TRBV18 | TRBD1 | TGTGCCAGCTCACCAGGAGGGGGCGGCAATCAGCCCCAGCATTTT | CASSPGGGGNQPQHF
. | TRBJ2-2 | TRBV7-3 | . | TGTGCCAGCAGCTTACAAGCGGAATACACCGGGGAGCTGTTTTTT | CASSLQAEYTGELFF
. | TRBJ1-6 | TRBV5-1 | TRBD1 | TGCGCCAGCAGTCAGACAGGGGTGGGTTCACCCCTCCACTTT | CASSQTGVGSPLHF
. | TRBJ2-3 | TRBV7-6 | . | TGTGCCAGCAGCTTAACCCAACAGACCAGGCGCACAGATACGCAGTATTTT | CASSLTQQTRRTDTQYF
. | TRBJ1-1 | TRBV7-2 | . | TGTGCCAGCAGCCACCCACAAAATGGGGCGTCTTTCTTT | CASSHPQNGASFF
. | TRBJ2-3 | TRBV7-7 | TRBD1 | TGTGCCAGCAGCGCCGGGACAGGGGCCACAGATACGCAGTATTTT | CASSAGTGATDTQYF
. | TRBJ1-2 | TRBV2 | . | TGTGCCAGCAGCCCTACAGGGAATGGCTACACCTTC | CASSPTGNGYTF
. | TRBJ2-5 | TRBV9 | TRBD2 | TGTGCCAGCAGTTCCAGCGGGAGGGCCGGCGAGACCCAGTACTTC | CASSSSGRAGETQYF
. | TRBJ2-3 | TRBV7-2 | . | TGTGCCAGCAGCTTCCTAGCCAGCCGAGGCATGCATACGCAGTATTTT | CASSFLASRGMHTQYF
. | TRBJ2-6 | TRBV7-2 | . | TGTGCCAGCAGCTTATGGGGACCGGGGGTAGGTGGGGCCAACGTCCTGACTTTC | CASSLWGPGVGGANVLTF
. | TRBJ2-2 | TRBV9 | TRBD2 | TGTGCCAGCAACCCCGGTCTCGGGGGGGGGACCGGGGAGCTGTTTTTT | CASNPGLGGGTGELFF
. | TRBJ2-7 | TRBV6-8 | . | TGTGCCAGCATACTCCGGGATAGTACCATCGAGCAGTACTTC | CASILRDSTIEQYF
few | TRBJ2-7 | TRBV11-2 | . | TGTGCCAGCAGCCTTATATCCGAGCAGTACTTC | CASSLISEQYF
. | TRBJ1-1 | TRBV5-5 | . | TGTGCCAGCAGCCAAAACACTGAAGCTTTCTTT | CASSQNTEAFF
. | TRBJ2-7 | TRBV27 | . | TGTGCCAGCAGCCCTTCGTCTGGACTTTCCTACGAGCAGTACTTC | CASSPSSGLSYEQYF
. | TRBJ2-5 | TRBV11-2 | TRBD2 | TGTGCCAGCAGCGCACTAGCGGAGACCCAGTACTTC | CASSALAETQYF
. | TRBJ2-1 | TRBV7-9 | TRBD1 | TGTGCCAGCAGCTTAGACCTAGGACAGGCCGCCAACAATGAGCAGTTCTTC | CASSLDLGQAANNEQFF
. | TRBJ2-5 | TRBV18 | TRBD1 | TGTGCCAGCTCAGGACAGGGTGGAGGAGAGACCCAGTACTTC | CASSGQGGGETQYF
. | TRBJ2-1 | TRBV19 | . | TGTGCCAGTAGTATAGGGCTAGTTTCCTACAATGAGCAGTTCTTC | CASSIGLVSYNEQFF
. | TRBJ2-7 | TRBV6-5 | . | TGTGCCAGCAGTGAAACCGGGGCCTACGAGCAGTACTTC | CASSETGAYEQYF